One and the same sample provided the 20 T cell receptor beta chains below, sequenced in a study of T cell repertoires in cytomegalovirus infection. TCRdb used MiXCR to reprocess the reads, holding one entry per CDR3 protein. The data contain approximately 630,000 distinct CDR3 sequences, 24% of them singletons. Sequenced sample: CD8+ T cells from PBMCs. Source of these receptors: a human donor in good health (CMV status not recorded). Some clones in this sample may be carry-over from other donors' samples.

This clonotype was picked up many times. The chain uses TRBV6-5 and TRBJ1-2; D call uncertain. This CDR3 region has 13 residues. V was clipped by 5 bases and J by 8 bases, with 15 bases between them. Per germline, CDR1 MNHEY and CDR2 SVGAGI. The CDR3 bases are TGTGCCAGCAGTCCAGGAGGAGGATTGGGCTACACCTTC. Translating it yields CASSPGGGLGYTF.

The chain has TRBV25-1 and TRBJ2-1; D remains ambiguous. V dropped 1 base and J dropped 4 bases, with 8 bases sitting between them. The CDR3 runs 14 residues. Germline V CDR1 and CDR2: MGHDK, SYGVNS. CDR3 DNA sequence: TGTGCCAGCAGTGAATTATCGGGTTACAATGAGCAGTTCTTC. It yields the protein CASSELSGYNEQFF.

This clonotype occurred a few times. CDR3 region: CASSPLAGGSQETQYF. As DNA, the CDR3 is TGTGCCAGCAGTCCGTTAGCGGGGGGGTCTCAAGAGACCCAGTACTTC. The chain is built from TRBV28 and TRBJ2-5, with TRBD2 identical over 11 bases. CDR3 size: 16 residues. CDR1 is MDHEN and CDR2 is SYDVKM in the germline V gene. J was trimmed by 2 bases and V by 5 bases; bases with no gene match: 7.

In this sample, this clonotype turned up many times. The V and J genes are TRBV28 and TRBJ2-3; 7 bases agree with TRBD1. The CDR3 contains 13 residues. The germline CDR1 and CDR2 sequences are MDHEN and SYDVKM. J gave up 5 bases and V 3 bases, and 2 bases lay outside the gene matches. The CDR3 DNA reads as TGTGCCAGCAGTTTCACAGGGGTAGATACGCAGTATTTT. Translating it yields CASSFTGVDTQYF.

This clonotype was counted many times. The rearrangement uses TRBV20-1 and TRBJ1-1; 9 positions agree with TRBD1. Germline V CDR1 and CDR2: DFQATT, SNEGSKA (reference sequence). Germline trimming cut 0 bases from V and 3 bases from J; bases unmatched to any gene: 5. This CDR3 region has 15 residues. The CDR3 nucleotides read TGCAGTGCTAGAGATAAGGGACAGGGTTACACTGAAGCTTTCTTT. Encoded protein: CSARDKGQGYTEAFF.

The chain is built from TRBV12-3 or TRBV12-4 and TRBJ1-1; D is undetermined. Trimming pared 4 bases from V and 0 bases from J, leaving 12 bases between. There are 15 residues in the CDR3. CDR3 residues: CASSSRPYMNTEAFF. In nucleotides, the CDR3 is TGTGCCAGCAGTTCCCGACCTTACATGAACACTGAAGCTTTCTTT.

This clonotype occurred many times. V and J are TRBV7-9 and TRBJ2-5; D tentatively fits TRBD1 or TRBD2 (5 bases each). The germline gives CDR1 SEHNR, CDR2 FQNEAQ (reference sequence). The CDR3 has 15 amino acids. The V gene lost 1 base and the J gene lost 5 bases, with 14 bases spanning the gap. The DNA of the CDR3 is TGTGCCAGCAGCTTAGACAGGCGGACTTATGAGACCCAGTACTTC. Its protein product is CASSLDRRTYETQYF.

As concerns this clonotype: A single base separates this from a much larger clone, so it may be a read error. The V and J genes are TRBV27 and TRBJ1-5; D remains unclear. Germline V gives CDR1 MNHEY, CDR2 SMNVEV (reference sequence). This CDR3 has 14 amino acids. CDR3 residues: CVSSPSSSNQPQHF. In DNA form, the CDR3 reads TGTGTCAGCTCCCCTAGTTCCAGCAATCAGCCCCAGCATTTT.

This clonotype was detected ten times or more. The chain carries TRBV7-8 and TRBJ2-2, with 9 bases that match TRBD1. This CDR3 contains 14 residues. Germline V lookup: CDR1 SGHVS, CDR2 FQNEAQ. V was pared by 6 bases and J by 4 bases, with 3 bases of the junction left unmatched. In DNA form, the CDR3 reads TGTGCCAGCAGGGACAGGGGAATCACCGGGGAGCTGTTTTTT. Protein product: CASRDRGITGELFF.

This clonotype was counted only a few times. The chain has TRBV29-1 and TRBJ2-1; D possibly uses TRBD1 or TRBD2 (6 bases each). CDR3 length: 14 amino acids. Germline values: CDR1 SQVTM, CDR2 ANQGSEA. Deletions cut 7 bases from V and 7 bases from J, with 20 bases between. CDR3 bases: TGCAGCGGGGTTTTGGGGGGCCCTAAAAATGAGCAGTTCTTC. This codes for CSGVLGGPKNEQFF.

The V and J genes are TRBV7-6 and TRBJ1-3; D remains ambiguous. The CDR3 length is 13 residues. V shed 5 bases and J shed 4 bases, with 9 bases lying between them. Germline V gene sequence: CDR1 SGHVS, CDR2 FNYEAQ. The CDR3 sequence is CASSPLGGNTIYF. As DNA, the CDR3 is TGTGCCAGCAGCCCCCTCGGAGGAAACACCATATATTTT.

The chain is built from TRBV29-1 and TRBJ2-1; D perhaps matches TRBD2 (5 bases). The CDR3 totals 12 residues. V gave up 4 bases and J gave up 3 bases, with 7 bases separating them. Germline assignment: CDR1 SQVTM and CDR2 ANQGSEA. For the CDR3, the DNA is TGCAGCGTTGGCCGGGACTACAATGAGCAGTTCTTC. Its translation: CSVGRDYNEQFF.

CDR3 DNA sequence: TGTGCCAGTAGTACTCGGACAGGGGAGGCCAAAAACATTCAGTACTTC. Translating it yields CASSTRTGEAKNIQYF. The chain employs TRBV19 and TRBJ2-4; 9 nucleotides agree with TRBD1. Germline CDR1 is LNHDA and CDR2 is SQIVND (reference sequence). CDR3 length: 16 residues. V lost 4 bases, J lost 1 base, and 5 bases stayed unmatched.

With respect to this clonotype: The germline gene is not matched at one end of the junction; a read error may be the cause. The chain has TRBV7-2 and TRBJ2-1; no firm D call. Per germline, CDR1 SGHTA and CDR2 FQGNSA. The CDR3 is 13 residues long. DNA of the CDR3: TGTGTCAGCAGCCTAGAACCCTACAATGAGCAGTTCTTC. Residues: CVSSLEPYNEQFF.

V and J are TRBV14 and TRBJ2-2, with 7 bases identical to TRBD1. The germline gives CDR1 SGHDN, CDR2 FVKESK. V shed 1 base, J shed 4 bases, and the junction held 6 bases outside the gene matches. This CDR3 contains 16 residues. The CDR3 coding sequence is TGTGCCAGCAGCCAAGGGAGACAGGGTGCCACCGGGGAGCTGTTTTTT. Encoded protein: CASSQGRQGATGELFF.

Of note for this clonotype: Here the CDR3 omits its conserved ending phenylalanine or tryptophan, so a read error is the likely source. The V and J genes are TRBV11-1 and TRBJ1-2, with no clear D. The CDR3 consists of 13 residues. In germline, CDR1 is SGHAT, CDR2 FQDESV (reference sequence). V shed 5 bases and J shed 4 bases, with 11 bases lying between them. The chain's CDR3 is CASSPGILYGYTL. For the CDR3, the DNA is TGTGCCAGCAGCCCGGGGATTCTCTATGGCTACACCTTA.

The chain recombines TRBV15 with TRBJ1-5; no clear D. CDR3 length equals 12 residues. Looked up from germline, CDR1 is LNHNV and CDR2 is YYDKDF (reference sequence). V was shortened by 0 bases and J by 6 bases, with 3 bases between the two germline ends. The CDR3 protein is CATSRDSQPQHF. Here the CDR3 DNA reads TGTGCCACCAGCAGAGATTCTCAGCCCCAGCATTTT.

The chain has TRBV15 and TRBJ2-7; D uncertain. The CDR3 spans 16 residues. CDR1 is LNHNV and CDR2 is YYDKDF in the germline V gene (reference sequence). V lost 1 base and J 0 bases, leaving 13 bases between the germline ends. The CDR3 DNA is TGTGCCACCAGCAGAGCCGACCGTACACTCTCCTACGAGCAGTACTTC. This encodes CATSRADRTLSYEQYF.

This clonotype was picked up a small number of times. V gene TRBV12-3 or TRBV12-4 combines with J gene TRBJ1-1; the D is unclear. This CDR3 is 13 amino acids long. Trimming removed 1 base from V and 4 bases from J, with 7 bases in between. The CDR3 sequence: CASSLGWATEAFF. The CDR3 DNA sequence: TGTGCCAGCAGTTTAGGATGGGCCACTGAAGCTTTCTTT.

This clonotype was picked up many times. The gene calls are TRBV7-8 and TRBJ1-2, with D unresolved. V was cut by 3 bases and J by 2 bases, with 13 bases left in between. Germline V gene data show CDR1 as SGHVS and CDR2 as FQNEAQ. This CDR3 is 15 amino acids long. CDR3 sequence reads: CASSFSPDGNYGYTF. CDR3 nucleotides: TGTGCCAGCAGCTTCTCCCCGGACGGGAACTATGGCTACACCTTC.